A single sample is the source of the 6 T cell receptor beta chains below, sequenced in a study of shared clonotypes between healthy human individuals. Only in-frame clones appear in the TCRdb table, and some are missing; sequencing was by immunoSEQ multiplex PCR. The sample carries millions of clones, over 85% recorded once. Sequencing used naive CD4+ T cells sorted from blood. The subset here: CD45RA+ positively selected. Receptors were obtained from a man between 18 and 35 years old in good health.

This rearrangement joins TRBV30 to TRBJ2-3; 7 bases are shared with TRBD2. The J segment lost 5 bases and the V segment lost 0 bases, leaving 5 bases of the junction unmatched. The CDR3 consists of 14 residues. CDR1 GTSNPN and CDR2 SVGIG come from the germline V gene (reference sequence). The chain's CDR3 is CAWSVLASGDTQYF. CDR3 coding DNA: TGTGCCTGGAGTGTACTAGCGTCAGGAGATACGCAGTATTTT.

The chain carries TRBV27 and TRBJ2-5; 10 bases map to TRBD2. V was clipped by 6 bases and J by 5 bases; unmatched bases: 9. This CDR3 region has 15 residues. Per germline, CDR1 MNHEY and CDR2 SMNVEV (reference sequence). The chain's CDR3 is CASRVQREGRETQYF. The CDR3 nucleotides read TGTGCCAGCAGAGTCCAGCGGGAGGGCCGGGAGACCCAGTACTTC.

The chain couples TRBV5-4 to TRBJ1-1, with a tentative D call TRBD1 (5 bases). This CDR3 spans 17 amino acids. Germline V gives CDR1 SGHNT, CDR2 YYREEE (reference sequence). The V end lost 4 bases, the J end lost 2 bases, and 21 bases lay between the germline ends. The CDR3 loop reads CASSPRGARRSNTEAFF. The CDR3 DNA reads TGTGCCAGCAGCCCCCGTGGGGCCCGAAGGAGTAACACTGAAGCTTTCTTT.

The V and J genes are TRBV6-1 and TRBJ2-3; D gene uncertain. The CDR3 contains 12 residues. V was pared by 11 bases and J by 3 bases, with 12 bases between. Per the germline V gene, CDR1 is MNHNS and CDR2 is SASEGT. CDR3 bases: TGTGCCGCCGGGTTCAGGACAGATACGCAGTATTTT. Its translation is CAAGFRTDTQYF.

V and J are TRBV6-1 and TRBJ1-1; D gene unclear. The ends were cut back, 5 bases at V and 1 base at J, with 11 bases in the middle. Per the germline V gene, CDR1 is MNHNS and CDR2 is SASEGT. CDR3 length equals 14 residues. CDR3 DNA: TGTGCCAGCAGTCGGGTTGAGGGGAACACTGAAGCTTTCTTT. This gives the protein CASSRVEGNTEAFF.

The genes are TRBV7-2 and TRBJ2-1, with TRBD2 as a possible D gene (6 bases). The V gene's germline CDR1 is SGHTA and CDR2 FQGNSA. This CDR3 comprises 13 residues. V lost 4 bases to trimming and J lost 10 bases, with 14 bases between them. The CDR3 nucleotides are TGTGCCAGCAGCTCACTCTTGGCGGGAGAGCAGTTCTTC. Its protein is CASSSLLAGEQFF.